Listed below are T cell receptor beta chains from one sample, sequenced in a study of blood T cells in healthy people across ages. TCRdb passed the 5' RACE reads through MiXCR, listing each CDR3 protein once. The sample lists just under 550,000 distinct CDR3 sequences; about 24% were seen once. The same sample was also used in a study of T cells of mothers and their children.

Sequencing used blood. All receptors come from a boy younger than 18 in good health. CDR3s include the opening cysteine and the closing phenylalanine or tryptophan. Fields, in order: V gene, J gene, clone size, CDR3 protein. Only part of the rows carry a size: once, few, many, or a class if the clone is expanded.

V: TRBV2
J: TRBJ1-5
size: NA
CDR3: CASSVGGGFNQLQHF

V: TRBV5-1
J: TRBJ2-6
size: few
CDR3: CASSLEQGSGANVLTF

V: TRBV20-1
J: TRBJ1-6
size: NA
CDR3: CSAREGTGSAYNSPLHF

V: TRBV4-3
J: TRBJ2-3
size: NA
CDR3: CTSSQEPVRADTQYF

V: TRBV7-6
J: TRBJ2-3
size: few
CDR3: CASSLDRSDTQYF

V: TRBV20-1
J: TRBJ1-1
size: NA
CDR3: CSARAVSYTEAFF

V: TRBV4-3
J: TRBJ1-4
size: NA
CDR3: CASRRSPTTNEKLFF

V: TRBV20-1
J: TRBJ1-2
size: few
CDR3: CSASPGGRWGGYTF

V: TRBV20-1
J: TRBJ1-1
size: few
CDR3: CSARRTGQASEAFF

V: TRBV19
J: TRBJ1-5
size: few
CDR3: CASSTQGPGEPQHF

V: TRBV4-2
J: TRBJ2-5
size: few
CDR3: CASSQERGEAETQYF

V: TRBV28
J: TRBJ2-1
size: NA
CDR3: CASNTVEGGGFYNEQFF

V: TRBV5-1
J: TRBJ1-1
size: NA
CDR3: CASSRSGGYTEAFF

V: TRBV10-3
J: TRBJ2-2
size: few
CDR3: CAISEWGLNTGELFF

V: TRBV4-3
J: TRBJ1-6
size: few
CDR3: CASSQVAGDSPLHF

V: TRBV4-2
J: TRBJ2-3
size: NA
CDR3: CASSQRQGETDTQYF

V: TRBV4-2
J: TRBJ2-1
size: NA
CDR3: CASSQSGTSGSDEQFF

V: TRBV9
J: TRBJ1-3
size: NA
CDR3: CASSEGLFSGNTIYF

V: TRBV20-1
J: TRBJ2-5
size: NA
CDR3: CSARTGWETQYF

V: TRBV4-1
J: TRBJ1-2
size: NA
CDR3: CASSLIFGNNYGYTF

V: TRBV4-3
J: TRBJ2-5
size: NA
CDR3: CASSQEAGEGETQYF

V: TRBV28
J: TRBJ2-5
size: NA
CDR3: CASTRLTSALETQYF

V: TRBV10-3
J: TRBJ2-1
size: NA
CDR3: CATLKGQGNNEQFF

V: TRBV4-3
J: TRBJ2-3
size: many
CDR3: CASSREGVGADTDTQYF

V: TRBV19
J: TRBJ2-1
size: few
CDR3: CASSTQGVSYNEQFF

V: TRBV12-3/TRBV12-4
J: NA
size: few
CDR3: CASSFGAGLSYEQYF

V: TRBV11-1
J: NA
size: NA
CDR3: CASSLVLSGGVNEQFF

V: TRBV6-1
J: TRBJ2-1
size: NA
CDR3: CASSRPTGSDEQFF

V: TRBV20-1
J: TRBJ2-1
size: few
CDR3: CSARPERRSSYNEQFF

V: TRBV28
J: TRBJ2-7
size: many
CDR3: CASSLGQNEQYF

V: TRBV7-2
J: TRBJ1-1
size: NA
CDR3: CASSHRGQYTGAFF

V: TRBV5-1
J: TRBJ2-1
size: NA
CDR3: CASSLYRTANEQFF

V: TRBV27
J: TRBJ2-5
size: few
CDR3: CASRVGQGETQYF

V: TRBV27
J: TRBJ2-7
size: NA
CDR3: CASSLGPGHEQYF

V: TRBV3-1
J: TRBJ2-1
size: few
CDR3: CASSQGALGVSSYNEQFF

V: TRBV12-5
J: TRBJ2-1
size: NA
CDR3: CASGSRKGASYNEQFF

V: TRBV11-2
J: TRBJ1-1
size: few
CDR3: CASSTRRVTEAFF

V: TRBV29-1
J: TRBJ2-5
size: few
CDR3: CSVVYDLQQETQYF

V: TRBV6-2/TRBV6-3
J: NA
size: few
CDR3: CASGTLETQYF

V: TRBV16
J: NA
size: NA
CDR3: CACSHPTTNSGIETQYF

V: TRBV7-2
J: TRBJ1-4
size: NA
CDR3: CAGSLTPSATNEKLFF

V: TRBV7-2
J: TRBJ2-5
size: NA
CDR3: CASSLNGRTQYF

V: TRBV14
J: TRBJ2-5
size: once
CDR3: CASSHGREQYF

V: TRBV20-1
J: TRBJ2-3
size: few
CDR3: CSANLAGVDTQYF

V: TRBV30
J: TRBJ1-2
size: few
CDR3: CASGQGGGYTF

V: TRBV7-2
J: TRBJ2-6
size: NA
CDR3: CASSFTLAGFRSGANVLTF

V: TRBV6-4
J: TRBJ2-3
size: NA
CDR3: CASSELAGASGTDTQYF

V: TRBV6-2/TRBV6-3
J: TRBJ2-1
size: few
CDR3: CASSLAGASYNEQFF

V: TRBV5-1
J: TRBJ1-2
size: NA
CDR3: CASSADRGTGYTF

V: TRBV11-2
J: NA
size: few
CDR3: CASSLSGTSSYEQYF

V: TRBV10-3
J: TRBJ2-3
size: NA
CDR3: CAISDNFGVAGDVQYF

V: TRBV5-1
J: TRBJ2-7
size: NA
CDR3: CASSRLAGGSEQYF

V: TRBV5-1
J: TRBJ1-1
size: few
CDR3: CASSGTGGTEALF